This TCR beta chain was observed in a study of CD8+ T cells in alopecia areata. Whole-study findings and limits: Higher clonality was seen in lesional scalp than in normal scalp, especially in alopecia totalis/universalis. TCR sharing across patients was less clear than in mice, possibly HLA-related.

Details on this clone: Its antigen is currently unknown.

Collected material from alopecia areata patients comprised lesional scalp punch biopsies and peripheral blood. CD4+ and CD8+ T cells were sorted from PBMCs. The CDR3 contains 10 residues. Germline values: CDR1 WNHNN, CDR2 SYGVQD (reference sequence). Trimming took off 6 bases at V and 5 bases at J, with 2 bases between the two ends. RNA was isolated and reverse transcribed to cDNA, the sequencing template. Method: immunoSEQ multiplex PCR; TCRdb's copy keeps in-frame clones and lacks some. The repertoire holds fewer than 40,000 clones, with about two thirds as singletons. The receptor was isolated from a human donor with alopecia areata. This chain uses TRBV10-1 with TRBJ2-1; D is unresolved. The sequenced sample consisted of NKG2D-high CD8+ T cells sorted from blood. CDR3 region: CASSDNEQFF. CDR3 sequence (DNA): TGCGCCAGCAGCGACAATGAGCAGTTCTTC.